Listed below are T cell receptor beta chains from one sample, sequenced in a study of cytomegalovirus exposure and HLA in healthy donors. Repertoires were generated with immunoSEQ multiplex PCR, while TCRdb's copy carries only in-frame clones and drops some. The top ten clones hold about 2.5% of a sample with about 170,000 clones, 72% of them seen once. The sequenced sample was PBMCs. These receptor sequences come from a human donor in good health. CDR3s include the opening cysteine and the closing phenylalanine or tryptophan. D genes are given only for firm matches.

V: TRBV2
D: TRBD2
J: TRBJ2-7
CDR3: CASSAQRGYEQYF

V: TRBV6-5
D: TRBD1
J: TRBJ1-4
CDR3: CASSYSKQGREKLFF

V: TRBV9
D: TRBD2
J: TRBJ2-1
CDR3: CASSLRPLAGGGNEQFF

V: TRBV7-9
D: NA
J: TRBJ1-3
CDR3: CASSPSGNTIYF

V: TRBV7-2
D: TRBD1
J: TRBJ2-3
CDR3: CASSLRQGTSTDTQYF

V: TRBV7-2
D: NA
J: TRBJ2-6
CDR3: CASSPAGLAGANVLTF

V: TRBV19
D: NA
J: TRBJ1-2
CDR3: CASSISGLVAPSNYGYTF

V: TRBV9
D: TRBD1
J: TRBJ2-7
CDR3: CASSPRTGATYEQYF

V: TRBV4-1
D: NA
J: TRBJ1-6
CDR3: CASSQEWANSPLHF

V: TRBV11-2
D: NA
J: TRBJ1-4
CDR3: CASSLEYLQRGGEKLFF

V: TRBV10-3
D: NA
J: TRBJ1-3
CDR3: CAITGDINTIYF

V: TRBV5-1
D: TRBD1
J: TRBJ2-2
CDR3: CASTAGTGDGELFF

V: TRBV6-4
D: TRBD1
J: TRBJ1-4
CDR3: CASRTGLATNEKLFF

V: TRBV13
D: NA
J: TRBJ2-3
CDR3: CASHRDSSTDTQYF

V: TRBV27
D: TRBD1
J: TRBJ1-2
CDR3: CASSLSRTGVDGYTF

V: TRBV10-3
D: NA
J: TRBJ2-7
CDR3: CAIQKDSPSSYEQYF

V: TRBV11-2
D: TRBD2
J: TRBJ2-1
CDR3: CASSDLYRGGNNEQFF

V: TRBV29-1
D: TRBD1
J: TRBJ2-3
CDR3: CSVSRGQETDTQYF

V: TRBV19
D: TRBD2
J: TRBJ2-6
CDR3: CASGGWSSANVLTF

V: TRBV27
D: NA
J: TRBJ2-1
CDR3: CATRRGAYEQFF

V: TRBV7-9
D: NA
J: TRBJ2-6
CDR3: CASSITESGANVLTF

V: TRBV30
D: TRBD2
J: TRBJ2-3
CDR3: CAWNLGLASDTQYF

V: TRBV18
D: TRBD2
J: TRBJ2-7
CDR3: CASSPLSSGDTYEQYF

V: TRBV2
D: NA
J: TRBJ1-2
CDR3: CAIVSHYGYTF

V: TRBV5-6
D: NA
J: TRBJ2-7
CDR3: CASSFRQAPDYEQYF

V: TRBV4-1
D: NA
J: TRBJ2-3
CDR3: CASSQDGGITQYF

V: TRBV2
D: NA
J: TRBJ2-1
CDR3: CASYSTSYPFDEQFF

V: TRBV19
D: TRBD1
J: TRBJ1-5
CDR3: CASSIFQGANQPQHF

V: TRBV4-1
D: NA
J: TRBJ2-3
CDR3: CASSQVTERDTQYF